This paragraph covers one TCR beta chain sequence. As yet, its antigen is unknown. With a much larger clone just one base away, this may be a read error. CDR3 length: 12 amino acids. Trimming took off 5 bases at V and 2 bases at J, with 10 bases between the two ends. Germline lookup yields CDR1 SQVTM and CDR2 ANQGSEA. The sample belongs to a study of read filtering for tumor transcriptome and immune sequencing. Across the study: Transcriptome libraries were built from DNase-treated RNA. Notes on the study in general: IR-seq and RNA-seq agreed better without single-read clonotypes.

This library used roughly 430 ng RNA and molecular barcoded adaptors spanning alpha/delta and beta/gamma chains. TCRdb processed the reads anew with MiXCR; each CDR3 protein has one entry. The sample has about 86,000 distinct CDR3 sequences; more than 9% are singletons. Sampling of bone marrow took place during active disease in every patient. This chain joins TRBV29-1 and TRBJ2-7, with D unclear. The clonotype comes from a donor at least 40 years old with multiple myeloma. The material sequenced was a population of CD138-negative cells sorted from bone marrow. CDR3 bases: TGCAGCGTTATGTTCATAGCCTACGAGCAGTACTTC. Protein product: CSVMFIAYEQYF.